These 22 T cell receptor beta chains came from one sample sequenced in a study of PD-1 blockade in classical Hodgkin lymphoma. Sequencing used immunoSEQ multiplex PCR; TCRdb keeps in-frame clones, though not all of them. The data contain approximately 21,000 clones, 68% of them seen just once; the ten biggest clones take up 5.8%. No patient escaped relapse after autologous stem cell transplantation, and brentuximab vedotin exposure varied. The source material was peripheral blood mononuclear cells (PBMCs), sampled at baseline. The receptors stem from a human donor with classical Hodgkin lymphoma.

The V gene is TRBV11-3, the J gene TRBJ2-1; D is possibly TRBD2 (6 bases). This CDR3 spans 15 amino acids. Trimming pared 1 base from V and 6 bases from J, leaving 13 bases between. CDR1 and CDR2 from the germline V gene are SGHNT and YENEEA. The CDR3 is CASSLAPGASNEQFF. The CDR3 nucleotides read TGTGCCAGCAGCTTAGCCCCGGGAGCGAGCAATGAGCAGTTCTTC. Using reference TRBV11-3 and TRBJ2-1 for the parts outside the CDR3, the full variable domain is EAGVVQSPRYKIIEKKQPVAFWCNPISGHNTLYWYLQNLGQGPELLIRYENEEAVDDSQLPKDRFSAERLKGVDSTLKIQPAELGDSAVYLCASSLAPGASNEQFFGPGTRLTVL.

Only a few counts were recorded for this clone. CDR3 amino acids: CAWRDRYTGELFF. The CDR3 DNA is TGTGCCTGGAGGGACAGGTACACCGGGGAGCTGTTTTTT. The genes are TRBV30 and TRBJ2-2; the match to TRBD1 covers 7 bases. There are 13 residues in the CDR3. Germline CDR1 reads GTSNPN; CDR2 reads SVGIG (reference sequence). V gave up 3 bases and J gave up 3 bases; unmatched junction bases: 1.

Only one count was recorded for this clone. The rearrangement links TRBV5-8 to TRBJ2-1; 7 bases fit TRBD2. The junction had 2 bases not matched to a gene; V was cut back by 2 bases and J by 0 bases. The CDR3 spans 15 residues. CDR1 SGHTS and CDR2 YDEGEE come from the germline V gene. CDR3 sequence reads: CASSLGGSSYNEQFF. In nucleotides, the CDR3 is TGTGCCAGCAGCTTAGGCGGGAGCTCCTACAATGAGCAGTTCTTC.

V and J are TRBV5-4 and TRBJ2-7; possible D gene TRBD1, 5 bases. The CDR3 totals 14 residues. Germline CDR1 SGHNT, CDR2 YYREEE (reference sequence). V lost 0 bases, J lost 3 bases, and 10 bases lay in between. The CDR3 DNA is TGTGCCAGCAGCTTGGAGGGGCAGGGCTACGAGCAGTACTTC. This encodes CASSLEGQGYEQYF. Complete variable domain (other parts from reference TRBV5-4 and TRBJ2-7): ETGVTQSPTHLIKTRGQQVTLRCSSQSGHNTVSWYQQALGQGPQFIFQYYREEENGRGNFPPRFSGLQFPNYSSELNVNALELDDSALYLCASSLEGQGYEQYFGPGTRLTVT.

This rearrangement joins TRBV6-5 to TRBJ1-1; no definite D call. Germline CDR1 MNHEY, CDR2 SVGAGI. Trimming left V 0 bases short and J 4 bases short, with 12 bases between. The CDR3 contains 15 residues. The CDR3, as DNA: TGTGCCAGCAGTTACTCTTGGGAAGTGGTCACTGAAGCTTTCTTT. It yields the protein CASSYSWEVVTEAFF.

The V call is TRBV5-4, the J call TRBJ2-5; TRBD1 agrees at 8 bases. The V gene end was trimmed by 3 bases and the J gene end by 6 bases; junction bases not matched to a gene: 10. Germline V gives CDR1 SGHNT, CDR2 YYREEE (reference sequence). This CDR3 comprises 15 residues. DNA for the CDR3: TGTGCCAGCAGCTCGTGGACAGGGCGGAGGAAGACCCAGTACTTC. Translated, it gives CASSSWTGRRKTQYF.

In regard to this clone: Other DNA sequences in the sample encode the same CDR3. CDR3: CASSEGGRAGDTQYF. CDR3 DNA: TGTGCCAGCAGTGAAGGCGGGAGGGCCGGAGATACGCAGTATTTT. The gene calls are TRBV6-1 and TRBJ2-3; 9 bases fit TRBD2. Looked up from germline, CDR1 is MNHNS and CDR2 is SASEGT. The length of the CDR3 is 15 residues. Losses at the gene ends were 1 base for V and 5 bases for J; bases not matched to a gene: 4.

The chain employs TRBV7-2 and TRBJ2-5, with 14 positions matching TRBD2. J was trimmed by 3 bases and V by 1 base; bases with no gene match: 4. Germline CDR1 and CDR2: SGHTA and FQGNSA. The CDR3 runs to 17 residues. The chain's CDR3 is CASSLGLAGGQEETQYF. CDR3 bases: TGTGCCAGCAGCTTAGGACTAGCGGGAGGGCAGGAAGAGACCCAGTACTTC. Full variable domain (missing parts from reference TRBV7-2 and TRBJ2-5): GAGVSQSPSNKVTEKGKDVELRCDPISGHTALYWYRQSLGQGLEFLIYFQGNSAPDKSGLPSDRFSAERTGGSVSTLTIQRTQQEDSAVYLCASSLGLAGGQEETQYFGPGTRLLVL.

The chain joins TRBV4-3 to TRBJ2-7, with 7 bases matching TRBD1. The germline V gene has CDR1 LGHNA and CDR2 YSLEER. V lost 2 bases to trimming and J lost 7 bases; unmatched junction nucleotides: 14. This CDR3 has 16 residues. CDR3 region: CASSQSEPTGVAEQYF. The CDR3 DNA reads as TGCGCCAGCAGCCAATCCGAGCCAACAGGGGTGGCGGAGCAGTACTTC.

The chain links TRBV6-6 to TRBJ2-5, with a tentative D call TRBD1 (5 bases). Trimming pared 9 bases from V and 4 bases from J, leaving 15 bases between. This CDR3 contains 13 residues. CDR1 and CDR2 (germline): MNHNY, SVGAGI (reference sequence). This chain's CDR3 is CASSRQGPETQYF. DNA of the CDR3: TGTGCCAGTTCAAGGCAGGGTCCAGAGACCCAGTACTTC.

The chain carries TRBV6-5 and TRBJ2-5; 12 nucleotides agree with TRBD2. J gave up 5 bases and V 7 bases, and 5 bases lay outside the gene matches. Germline CDR1 and CDR2: MNHEY and SVGAGI. The CDR3 has 14 residues. CDR3 residues: CASTLLAGGETQYF. CDR3 coding DNA: TGTGCCAGCACTTTACTAGCGGGGGGTGAGACCCAGTACTTC.

On this clone: The limits of the CDR3 on the DNA are not certain, so only TCRdb's listed CDR3 is given. This sequence joins TRBV12-1 and TRBJ2-2. TRBV12-1 is reported as a pseudogene. Both ends counted, the CDR3 spans 16 residues. The CDR3 spells CASSFAGGSNTGELFF.

V is TRBV27 and J is TRBJ2-1; TRBD2 might be the D (6 bases). Germline lookup yields CDR1 MNHEY and CDR2 SMNVEV (reference sequence). The V and J ends lost 4 bases and 2 bases respectively, with 12 bases between them. This CDR3 has 15 residues. Here the CDR3 reads CASSSGGKAYNEQFF. The DNA of the CDR3 is TGTGCCAGCAGTTCCGGGGGAAAGGCCTACAATGAGCAGTTCTTC.

V and J are TRBV10-3 and TRBJ2-3; TRBD1 matches at 10 bases. The CDR3 sequence is 15 residues long. V shed 6 bases and J 2 bases; nucleotides not matched to a gene: 5. In germline, CDR1 is ENHRY, CDR2 SYGVKD. CDR3 protein: CAISGTGALTDTQYF. The CDR3 region has the DNA TGTGCCATCAGCGGGACAGGGGCCCTCACAGATACGCAGTATTTT.

V gene TRBV18 combines with J gene TRBJ2-5; 7 positions match TRBD2. The CDR3 has 14 amino acids. The trim removed 2 bases at V and 2 bases at J, leaving 2 bases unmatched. Germline CDR1 and CDR2: KGHSH and LQKENI. In DNA, the CDR3 is TGTGCCAGCTCACCAGGGGAGGGACAAGAGACCCAGTACTTC. Translated: CASSPGEGQETQYF.

This clone was found once. This sequence joins TRBV5-1 and TRBJ2-3, with a tentative D call TRBD2 (5 bases). CDR1 is SGHRS and CDR2 is YFSETQ in the germline V gene. The V end was cut by 0 bases, the J end by 2 bases, with 10 bases between. This CDR3 comprises 15 residues. The CDR3 nucleotides read TGCGCCAGCAGCTTGGCCGGGGTATCCACAGATACGCAGTATTTT. It yields the protein CASSLAGVSTDTQYF. Full variable domain (remainder filled in from reference TRBV5-1 and TRBJ2-3): KAGVTQTPRYLIKTRGQQVTLSCSPISGHRSVSWYQQTPGQGLQFLFEYFSETQRNKGNFPGRFSGRQFSNSRSEMNVSTLELGDSALYLCASSLAGVSTDTQYFGPGTRLTVL.

The J gene is TRBJ2-1, the V gene TRBV7-2; 8 nucleotides match TRBD1. The length of the CDR3 is 15 residues. J was trimmed by 9 bases and V by 2 bases; bases with no gene match: 9. The germline V gene has CDR1 SGHTA and CDR2 FQGNSA. The CDR3 nucleotides are TGTGCCAGCAGCTTATCAGTTGCAGGGGGCACTGAGCAGTTCTTC. It encodes CASSLSVAGGTEQFF.

V is TRBV29-1 and J is TRBJ2-2; D is unresolved. The CDR3 runs to 14 residues. V lost 0 bases and J lost 9, with 14 bases in between. Germline assignment: CDR1 SQVTM and CDR2 ANQGSEA. CDR3 loop: CSVEDSNGSWELFF. CDR3 nucleotide sequence: TGCAGCGTTGAAGATAGTAATGGGTCCTGGGAGCTGTTTTTT.

This sequence joins TRBV4-3 and TRBJ2-3; a weak D match, TRBD2 (5 bases). CDR3 length equals 15 residues. Germline lookup yields CDR1 LGHNA and CDR2 YSLEER. Trimming left V 0 bases short and J 2 bases short, with 9 bases between. CDR3 sequence (DNA): TGCGCCAGCAGCCAAGATCGGGGAGTCACAGATACGCAGTATTTT. Its protein product is CASSQDRGVTDTQYF.

V and J are TRBV2 and TRBJ2-5; 15 positions match TRBD2. This CDR3 is 17 amino acids long. Germline V gene lookup returns CDR1 SNHLY and CDR2 FYNNEI. V shed 5 bases, J shed 4 bases, and the junction held 8 bases outside the gene matches. The CDR3 reads CASSTGLAGGSGETQYF. The CDR3 DNA follows: TGTGCCAGCAGTACGGGACTAGCGGGAGGATCGGGAGAGACCCAGTACTTC.

This chain links TRBV6-1 with TRBJ2-3; D is uncertain. The V gene lost 2 bases and the J gene lost 0 bases, with 15 bases spanning the gap. The CDR3 runs 17 residues. CDR1 and CDR2 from the germline V gene are MNHNS and SASEGT. The CDR3 nucleotides are TGTGCCAGCAGTGAAATTGTGTCACCCACCAGCACAGATACGCAGTATTTT. Its protein product is CASSEIVSPTSTDTQYF.

This chain joins TRBV11-2 and TRBJ2-2; possible D gene TRBD2, 5 bases. CDR1 is SGHAT, CDR2 FQNNGV, per germline. The V gene lost 0 bases and the J gene lost 2 bases, with 10 bases spanning the gap. There are 16 residues in the CDR3. The chain's CDR3 is CASSLEVRGNTGELFF. The CDR3 DNA reads as TGTGCCAGCAGCTTAGAAGTCCGGGGTAACACCGGGGAGCTGTTTTTT.